These T cell receptor beta chains were read from a single sample in a study of T cell repertoires and leukemia-associated antigens. TCRdb recomputed calls from the 5' RACE reads with MiXCR, one row per CDR3 protein. The data show approximately 12,000 distinct CDR3 sequences, roughly 39% seen once. These receptors have no known antigen. Material: CD3+ T cells sorted from blood and cultured. These TCRs come from a female donor in good health. Each CDR3 is given with its conserved first and last residue. A D gene is named only where the DNA matches it firmly. For some rows the clone size is stated as once, few or many, or as a class when expanded; others skip it.

size: once
D: -
V: TRBV4-1
J: TRBJ2-2
CDR3: CASSRLTRSTGELFF
DNA: TGCGCCAGCAGCCGCCTTACTAGATCCACCGGGGAGCTGTTTTTT

size: -
D: -
V: TRBV4-2
J: TRBJ2-7
CDR3: CASSQDGVSSYEQYF
DNA: TGTGCCAGCAGCCAAGACGGGGTAAGCTCCTACGAGCAGTACTTC

size: -
D: -
V: TRBV29-1
J: TRBJ1-2
CDR3: CSLGPRSYGYTF
DNA: TGCAGCTTAGGACCAAGGAGCTATGGCTACACCTTC

size: many
D: -
V: TRBV18
J: TRBJ2-5
CDR3: CASSPSRGGQETQYF
DNA: TGTGCCAGCTCACCATCCCGGGGAGGCCAAGAGACCCAGTACTTC

size: -
D: TRBD2
V: TRBV7-8
J: TRBJ2-3
CDR3: CASSEVAGYLGDTQYF
DNA: TGTGCCAGCAGCGAGGTAGCGGGATACCTGGGTGATACGCAGTATTTT

size: -
D: TRBD2
V: TRBV4-1
J: TRBJ2-7
CDR3: CASSQDWGAGGIYEQYF
DNA: TGCGCCAGCAGCCAAGATTGGGGGGCGGGAGGAATCTACGAGCAGTACTTC

size: medium-sized
D: TRBD1
V: TRBV7-9
J: TRBJ2-7
CDR3: CASSFYRGPGIIYEQYF
DNA: TGTGCCAGCAGCTTTTACAGGGGGCCAGGGATCATCTACGAGCAGTACTTC

size: medium-sized
D: -
V: TRBV10-3
J: TRBJ2-5
CDR3: CAISDREQGPLGAQYF
DNA: TGTGCCATCAGTGATAGGGAGCAGGGGCCACTAGGAGCCCAGTACTTC

size: medium-sized
D: -
V: TRBV4-1
J: TRBJ2-5
CDR3: CASSQGPGASSETQYF
DNA: TGCGCCAGCAGCCAAGGCCCAGGGGCTTCTTCTGAGACCCAGTACTTC

size: many
D: TRBD1
V: TRBV7-3
J: TRBJ2-2
CDR3: CASSLNRGQGISGELFF
DNA: TGTGCCAGCAGCTTAAACCGCGGACAGGGAATCTCCGGGGAGCTGTTTTTT

size: -
D: -
V: TRBV5-1
J: TRBJ1-1
CDR3: CASSLNIDTEAFF
DNA: TGCGCCAGCAGCTTGAATATAGACACTGAAGCTTTCTTT

size: medium-sized
D: TRBD1
V: TRBV9
J: TRBJ1-1
CDR3: CASSPGTGGLYTEAFF
DNA: TGTGCCAGCAGCCCGGGGACAGGGGGCCTCTACACTGAAGCTTTCTTT

size: -
D: -
V: TRBV4-2
J: TRBJ1-4
CDR3: CASSQDRSGPNEKLFF
DNA: TGTGCCAGCAGCCAAGATAGATCGGGGCCTAATGAAAAACTGTTTTTT

size: few
D: TRBD2
V: TRBV20-1
J: TRBJ2-5
CDR3: CSAKEGSGDAGADQYF
DNA: TGCAGTGCTAAGGAGGGTAGCGGGGACGCGGGGGCGGACCAGTACTTC

size: -
D: TRBD2
V: TRBV7-6
J: TRBJ2-2
CDR3: CASSSNLAGGSTGELFF
DNA: TGTGCCAGCAGCTCTAATTTAGCGGGAGGATCCACCGGGGAGCTGTTTTTT

size: once
D: -
V: TRBV12-3/TRBV12-4
J: TRBJ1-1
CDR3: CASSLSGVSTEAFF
DNA: TGTGCCAGCAGTTTATCGGGGGTGAGCACTGAAGCTTTCTTT

size: -
D: TRBD2
V: TRBV6-6
J: TRBJ2-1
CDR3: CASSGTSVRYNEQFF
DNA: TGTGCCAGCAGTGGGACTAGCGTTCGCTACAATGAGCAGTTCTTC

size: -
D: TRBD2
V: TRBV20-1
J: TRBJ2-5
CDR3: CSARGWTSPETQYF
DNA: TGCAGTGCTAGAGGGTGGACTAGCCCGGAGACCCAGTACTTC

size: few
D: -
V: TRBV20-1
J: TRBJ2-5
CDR3: CSASVGTGNQETQYF
DNA: TGCAGTGCTAGTGTGGGAACAGGGAATCAAGAGACCCAGTACTTC

size: -
D: -
V: TRBV28
J: TRBJ1-1
CDR3: CASSPAWTEAFF
DNA: TGTGCCAGCAGCCCCGCATGGACTGAAGCTTTCTTT

size: once
D: -
V: TRBV7-9
J: TRBJ1-4
CDR3: CASMSGFGEKLFF
DNA: TGTGCCAGCATGAGTGGCTTTGGTGAAAAACTGTTTTTT

size: -
D: -
V: TRBV4-3
J: TRBJ1-5
CDR3: CASSQGYRSNQPQHF
DNA: TGCGCCAGCAGCCAAGGGTATAGGAGCAATCAGCCCCAGCATTTT

size: many
D: -
V: TRBV24-1
J: TRBJ2-3
CDR3: CATSGPGGGSTDTQYF
DNA: TGTGCCACCAGTGGCCCTGGAGGGGGGTCCACAGATACGCAGTATTTT